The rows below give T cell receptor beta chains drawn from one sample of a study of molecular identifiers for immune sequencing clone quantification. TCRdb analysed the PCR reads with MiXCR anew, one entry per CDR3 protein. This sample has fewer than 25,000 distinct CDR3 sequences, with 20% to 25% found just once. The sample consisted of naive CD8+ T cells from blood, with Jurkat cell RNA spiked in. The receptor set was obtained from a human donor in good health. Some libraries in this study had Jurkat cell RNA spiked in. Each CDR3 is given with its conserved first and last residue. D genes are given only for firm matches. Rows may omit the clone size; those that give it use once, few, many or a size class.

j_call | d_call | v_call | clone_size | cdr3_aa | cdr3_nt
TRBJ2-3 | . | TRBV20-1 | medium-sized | CSARERGIGTDTQYF | TGCAGTGCTAGGGAACGCGGGATCGGCACAGATACGCAGTATTTT
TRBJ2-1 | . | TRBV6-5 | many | CASKFRGSNEQFF | TGTGCCAGCAAATTCCGGGGCTCCAATGAGCAGTTCTTC
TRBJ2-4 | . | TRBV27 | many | CASSLAGVQYF | TGTGCCAGCAGTCTAGCCGGGGTTCAGTACTTC
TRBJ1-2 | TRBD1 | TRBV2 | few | CATQEQGRRMDGYTF | TGTGCCACCCAGGAACAGGGGAGGAGAATGGATGGCTACACCTTC
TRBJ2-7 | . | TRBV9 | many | CASSVDQGVVYEQYF | TGTGCCAGCAGCGTAGATCAGGGAGTAGTCTACGAGCAGTACTTC
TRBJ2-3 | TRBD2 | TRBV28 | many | CASSGTSGSTDTQYF | TGTGCCAGCAGCGGGACTAGCGGTAGCACAGATACGCAGTATTTT
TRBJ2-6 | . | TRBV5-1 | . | CASSPVTVSGANVLTF | TGCGCCAGCAGCCCGGTGACAGTTTCTGGGGCCAACGTCCTGACTTTC
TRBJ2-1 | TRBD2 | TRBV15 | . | CVTSREIWGGNEQFF | TGTGTCACCAGCAGAGAGATTTGGGGGGGGAATGAGCAGTTCTTC
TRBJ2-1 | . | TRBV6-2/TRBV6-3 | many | CASSPGEGWYNEQFF | TGTGCCAGCAGTCCGGGTGAAGGGTGGTACAATGAGCAGTTCTTC
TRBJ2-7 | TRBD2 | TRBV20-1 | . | CSAPGLADEQYF | TGCAGTGCTCCGGGACTAGCGGACGAGCAGTACTTC
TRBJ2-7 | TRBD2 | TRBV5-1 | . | CASSDSGSEQYF | TGCGCCAGCAGCGATAGCGGGAGCGAGCAGTACTTC
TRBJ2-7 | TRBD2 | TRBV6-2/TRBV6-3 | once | CASSYPGVAGAHKQYF | TGTGCCAGCAGTTACCCCGGGGTAGCGGGAGCCCACAAGCAGTACTTC
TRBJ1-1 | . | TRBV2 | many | CASSEGMGWAEAFF | TGTGCCAGCAGTGAAGGGATGGGGTGGGCTGAAGCTTTCTTT
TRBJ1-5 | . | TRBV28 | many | CASSSQDYSNQPQHF | TGTGCCAGCAGTTCACAGGATTATAGCAATCAGCCCCAGCATTTT
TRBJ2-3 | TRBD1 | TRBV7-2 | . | CASSFRESPDRGQDTQYF | TGTGCCAGCAGCTTTCGAGAGAGCCCAGACAGGGGGCAGGATACGCAGTATTTT
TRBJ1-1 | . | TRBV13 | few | CASSILQGPGVFF | TGTGCCAGCAGCATCCTACAGGGCCCGGGAGTTTTCTTT
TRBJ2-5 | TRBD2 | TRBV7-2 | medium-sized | CASSLLLRGDWETQYF | TGTGCCAGCAGCTTATTACTTCGGGGGGACTGGGAGACCCAGTACTTC
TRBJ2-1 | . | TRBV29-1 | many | CSDTDGTRTYNEQFF | TGCAGCGACACGGACGGCACTAGAACCTACAATGAGCAGTTCTTC
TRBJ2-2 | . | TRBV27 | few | CASSLGAAGELFF | TGTGCCAGCAGTCTGGGGGCGGCCGGGGAGCTGTTTTTT
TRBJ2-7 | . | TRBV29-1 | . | CSVEFRYEQYF | TGCAGCGTTGAATTCAGGTACGAGCAGTACTTC